Detailed here is one TCR beta chain. The germline CDR1 and CDR2 sequences are LNHDA and SQIVND (reference sequence). V lost 4 bases and J 2 bases, leaving 15 bases between the germline ends. This CDR3 region has 16 residues. This sample stems from a study of CD8 T cells in Susac syndrome. On the study more broadly: Patients with Susac syndrome were therapy-naive, on corticosteroids, or on intravenous immunoglobulin alone at the time that blood was drawn.

CD8+ and CD4+ T cells from blood underwent TCR beta sequencing, which was carried out in a high-throughput format. Definite or probable Susac syndrome was diagnosed using recently defined diagnostic criteria. Reverse transcription of roughly 0.45 to 1 ug RNA used random hexamers. It was immunoSEQ multiplex PCR that amplified TCR beta CDR3 across 54 Vbeta and 13 Jbeta. TCRdb used MiXCR to reprocess the immunoSEQ multiplex PCR reads, holding one entry per CDR3 protein. The table has some 150,000 distinct CDR3 sequences, roughly 96% seen once; the top ten hold roughly 0.15%. The sequence was obtained from a human donor with Susac syndrome. Source material: CD4+ T cells from PBMCs. J is TRBJ2-1 and V is TRBV19; maybe TRBD2 (6 bases). The CDR3 DNA is TGTGCCAGTAGTAGGGTTGCGGGGCCCCCCTACAATGAGCAGTTCTTC. This translates into CASSRVAGPPYNEQFF.